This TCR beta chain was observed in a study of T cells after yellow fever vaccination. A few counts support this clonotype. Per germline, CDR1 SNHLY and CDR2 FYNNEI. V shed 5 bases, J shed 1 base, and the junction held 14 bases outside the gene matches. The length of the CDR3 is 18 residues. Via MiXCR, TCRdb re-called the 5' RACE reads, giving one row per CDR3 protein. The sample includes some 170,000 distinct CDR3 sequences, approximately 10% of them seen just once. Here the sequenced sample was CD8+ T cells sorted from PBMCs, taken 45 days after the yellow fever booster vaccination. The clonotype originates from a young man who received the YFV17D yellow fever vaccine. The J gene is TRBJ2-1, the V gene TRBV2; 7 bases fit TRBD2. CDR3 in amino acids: CASSPLGTTYLSYNEQFF. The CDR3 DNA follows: TGTGCCAGCAGTCCCCTCGGGACTACTTACTTATCCTACAATGAGCAGTTCTTC.